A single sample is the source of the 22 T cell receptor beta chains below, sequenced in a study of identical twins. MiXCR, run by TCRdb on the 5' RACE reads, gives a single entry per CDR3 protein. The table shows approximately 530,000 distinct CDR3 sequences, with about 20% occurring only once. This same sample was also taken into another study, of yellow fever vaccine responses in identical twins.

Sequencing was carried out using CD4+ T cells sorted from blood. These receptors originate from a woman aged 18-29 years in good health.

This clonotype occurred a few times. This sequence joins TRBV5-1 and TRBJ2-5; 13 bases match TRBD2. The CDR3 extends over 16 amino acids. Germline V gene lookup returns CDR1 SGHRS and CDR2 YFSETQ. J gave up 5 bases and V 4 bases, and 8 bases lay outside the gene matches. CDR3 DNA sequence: TGCGCCAGCAGCCACGGACTAGCGGGGGTCTGGGAGACCCAGTACTTC. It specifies CASSHGLAGVWETQYF.

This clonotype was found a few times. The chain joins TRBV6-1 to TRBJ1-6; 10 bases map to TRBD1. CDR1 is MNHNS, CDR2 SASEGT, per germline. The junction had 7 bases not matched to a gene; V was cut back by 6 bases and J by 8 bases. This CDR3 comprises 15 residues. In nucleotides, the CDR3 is TGTGCCAGCAGAGGACCGGGACAGGGGTATTCACCCCTCCACTTT. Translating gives CASRGPGQGYSPLHF.

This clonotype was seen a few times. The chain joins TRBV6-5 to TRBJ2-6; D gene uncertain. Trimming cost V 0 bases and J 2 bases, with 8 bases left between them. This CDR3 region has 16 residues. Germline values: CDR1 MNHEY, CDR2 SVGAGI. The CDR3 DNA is TGTGCCAGCAGTTACTCCATCGTTGCTGGGGCCAACGTCCTGACTTTC. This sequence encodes CASSYSIVAGANVLTF.

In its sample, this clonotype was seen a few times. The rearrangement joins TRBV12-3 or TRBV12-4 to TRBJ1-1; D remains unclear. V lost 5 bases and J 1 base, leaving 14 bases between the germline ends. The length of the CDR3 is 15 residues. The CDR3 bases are TGTGCCAGCAGTCCCCGGCGGTTTCAGAACACTGAAGCTTTCTTT. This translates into CASSPRRFQNTEAFF.

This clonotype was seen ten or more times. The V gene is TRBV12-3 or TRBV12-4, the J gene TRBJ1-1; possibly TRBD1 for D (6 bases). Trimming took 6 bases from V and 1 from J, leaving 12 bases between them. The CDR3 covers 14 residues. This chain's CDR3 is CASSLRQENTEAFF. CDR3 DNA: TGTGCCAGCAGCCTCCGACAGGAGAACACTGAAGCTTTCTTT.

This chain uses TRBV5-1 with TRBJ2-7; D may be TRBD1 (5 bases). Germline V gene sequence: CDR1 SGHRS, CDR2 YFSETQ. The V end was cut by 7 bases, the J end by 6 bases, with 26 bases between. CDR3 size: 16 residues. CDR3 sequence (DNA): TGCGCCAGCGACCCTCGGGTGACAGTCTACCTTGGCGAGCAGTACTTC. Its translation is CASDPRVTVYLGEQYF.

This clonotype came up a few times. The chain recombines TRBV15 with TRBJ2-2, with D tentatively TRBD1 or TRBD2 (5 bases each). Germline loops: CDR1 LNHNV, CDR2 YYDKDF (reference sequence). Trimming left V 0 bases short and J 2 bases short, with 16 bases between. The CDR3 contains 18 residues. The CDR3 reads CATSREAYRDLNTGELFF. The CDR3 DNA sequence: TGTGCCACCAGCAGAGAGGCCTATCGGGACCTAAACACCGGGGAGCTGTTTTTT.

CDR3 in amino acids: CASSSAPIPAGEQFF. The CDR3 DNA is TGTGCCAGCAGCTCCGCCCCCATTCCAGCGGGTGAGCAGTTCTTC. This chain connects TRBV7-3 to TRBJ2-1; perhaps TRBD2 as D (6 bases). CDR1 is SGHTA and CDR2 is FQGTGA in the germline V gene. The CDR3 consists of 15 residues. With 4 bases removed from V and 9 bases from J, the gap between germline ends came to 19 bases.

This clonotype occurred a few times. This CDR3 is CASTFTRSNSPLHF. The CDR3 DNA is TGTGCCAGCACTTTTACCCGATCTAATTCACCCCTCCACTTT. The chain recombines TRBV12-3 or TRBV12-4 with TRBJ1-6; D is unclear. The V end was cut by 7 bases, the J end by 6 bases, with 13 bases between. The CDR3 covers 14 residues.

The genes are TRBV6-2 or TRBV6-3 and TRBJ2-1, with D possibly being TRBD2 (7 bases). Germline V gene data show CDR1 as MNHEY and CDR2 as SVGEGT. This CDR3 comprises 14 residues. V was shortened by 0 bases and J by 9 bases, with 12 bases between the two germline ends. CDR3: CASSYSQGRGEQFF. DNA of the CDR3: TGTGCCAGCAGTTACTCGCAGGGGAGGGGTGAGCAGTTCTTC.

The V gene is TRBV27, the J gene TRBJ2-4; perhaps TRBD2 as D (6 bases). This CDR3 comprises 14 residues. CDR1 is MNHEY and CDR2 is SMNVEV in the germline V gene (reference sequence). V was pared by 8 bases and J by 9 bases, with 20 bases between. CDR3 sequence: CASSRLDGGGIQYF. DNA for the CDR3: TGTGCCAGCTCACGACTAGATGGTGGTGGCATTCAGTACTTC.

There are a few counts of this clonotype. For the CDR3, the DNA is TGCGCCAGCAGTGCGGGGACAGGCCTACGTGGCTACACCTTC. Amino acids: CASSAGTGLRGYTF. The chain carries TRBV10-1 and TRBJ1-2, with TRBD1 identical over 8 bases. The V gene end was trimmed by 4 bases and the J gene end by 7 bases; junction bases not matched to a gene: 8. The CDR3 sequence is 14 residues long. From germline, CDR1 is WNHNN and CDR2 SYGVQD (reference sequence).

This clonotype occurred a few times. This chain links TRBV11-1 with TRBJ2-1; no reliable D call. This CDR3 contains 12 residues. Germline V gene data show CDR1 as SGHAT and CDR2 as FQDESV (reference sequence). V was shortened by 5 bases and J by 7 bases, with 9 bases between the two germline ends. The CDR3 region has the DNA TGTGCCAGCAGCACGGCCTCTAATGAGCAGTTCTTC. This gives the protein CASSTASNEQFF.

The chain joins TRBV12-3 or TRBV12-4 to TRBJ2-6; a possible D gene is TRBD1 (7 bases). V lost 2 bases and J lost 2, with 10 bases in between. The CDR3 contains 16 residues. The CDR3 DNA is TGTGCCAGCAGTTTAACAGGGGAGGCTGGGGCCAACGTCCTGACTTTC. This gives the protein CASSLTGEAGANVLTF.

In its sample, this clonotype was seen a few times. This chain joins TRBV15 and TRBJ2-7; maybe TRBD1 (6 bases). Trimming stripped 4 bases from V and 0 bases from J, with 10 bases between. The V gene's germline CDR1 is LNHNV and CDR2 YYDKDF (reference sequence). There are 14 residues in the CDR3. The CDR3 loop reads CATSKDRSSYEQYF. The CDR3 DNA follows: TGTGCCACCAGCAAAGACAGGAGCTCCTACGAGCAGTACTTC. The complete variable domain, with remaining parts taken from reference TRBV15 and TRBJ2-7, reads DAMVIQNPRYQVTQFGKPVTLSCSQTLNHNVMYWYQQKSSQAPKLLFHYYDKDFNNEADTPDNFQSRRPNTSFCFLDIRSPGLGDTAMYLCATSKDRSSYEQYFGPGTRLTVT.

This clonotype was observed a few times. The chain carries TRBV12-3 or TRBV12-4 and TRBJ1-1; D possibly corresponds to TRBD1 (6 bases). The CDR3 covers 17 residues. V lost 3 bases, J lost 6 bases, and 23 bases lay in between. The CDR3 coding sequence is TGTGCCAGCAGTTTTAGGGGGGGGCCTCCTACTGTGGCTGAAGCTTTCTTT. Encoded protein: CASSFRGGPPTVAEAFF.

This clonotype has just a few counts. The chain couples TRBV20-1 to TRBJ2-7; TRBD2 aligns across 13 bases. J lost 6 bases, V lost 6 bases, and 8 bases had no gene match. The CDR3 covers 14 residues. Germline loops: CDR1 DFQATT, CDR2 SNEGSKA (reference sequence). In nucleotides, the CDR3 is TGCAGTGCAGAATCCGGGACTAGCGGGACCGAGCAGTACTTC. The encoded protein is CSAESGTSGTEQYF.

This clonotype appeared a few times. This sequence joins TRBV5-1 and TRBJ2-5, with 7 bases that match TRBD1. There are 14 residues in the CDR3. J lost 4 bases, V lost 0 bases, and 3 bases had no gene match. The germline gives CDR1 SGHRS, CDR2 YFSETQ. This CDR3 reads CASSLEGAGETQYF. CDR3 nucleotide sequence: TGCGCCAGCAGCTTGGAGGGGGCTGGAGAGACCCAGTACTTC.

The CDR3 loop is CASSQPRLRAGLAGGKTDTQYF. The CDR3 DNA is TGCGCCAGCAGCCAGCCAAGACTACGTGCGGGACTAGCGGGGGGGAAGACAGATACGCAGTATTTT. The J gene is TRBJ2-3, the V gene TRBV4-1; 16 bases align to TRBD2. CDR3 length: 22 residues. V dropped 3 bases and J dropped 3; count of bases not matched to a gene: 18. From germline, CDR1 is MGHRA and CDR2 YSYEKL.

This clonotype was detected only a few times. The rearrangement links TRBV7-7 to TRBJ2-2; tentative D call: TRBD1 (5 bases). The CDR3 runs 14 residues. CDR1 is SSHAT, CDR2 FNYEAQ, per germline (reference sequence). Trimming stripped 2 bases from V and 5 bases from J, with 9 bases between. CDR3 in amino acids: CASSLQGRTGELFF. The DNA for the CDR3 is TGTGCCAGCAGCTTACAGGGAAGGACCGGGGAGCTGTTTTTT.

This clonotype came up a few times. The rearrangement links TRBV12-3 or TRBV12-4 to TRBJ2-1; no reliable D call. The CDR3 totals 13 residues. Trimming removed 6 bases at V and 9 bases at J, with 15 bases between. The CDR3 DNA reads TGTGCCAGCAGCTACAATGCCCCGGGTGAGCAGTTCTTC. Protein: CASSYNAPGEQFF.

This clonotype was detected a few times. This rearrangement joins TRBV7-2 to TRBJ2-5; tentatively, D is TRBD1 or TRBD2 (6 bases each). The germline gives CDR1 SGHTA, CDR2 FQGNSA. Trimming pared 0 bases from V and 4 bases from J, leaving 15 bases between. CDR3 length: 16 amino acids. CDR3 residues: CASSLAGGLGGETQYF. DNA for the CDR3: TGTGCCAGCAGCTTAGCGGGGGGCCTGGGGGGAGAGACCCAGTACTTC.